This T cell receptor (beta chain) was documented in a study of CD8 T cells in Susac syndrome (dated by TCRdb to between 2019 and 2020). With respect to the entire study: Among the sequenced Susac syndrome patients, more than 5 had clinically active disease and roughly 8 were in clinical remission. Susac syndrome patients were therapy-naive, on corticosteroids (some also receiving IVIg), or on IVIg alone at blood withdrawal. Repertoire sequencing was used to test whether CD8+ T cell activation and differentiation in Susac syndrome was antigen driven. The study compared CD8+ T cell repertoire clonality among eleven to twelve healthy donors, 14 Susac syndrome patients and 15 multiple sclerosis patients. Results and caveats for the whole study, not just this receptor: Clonal expansion was seen in Susac syndrome CD8+ repertoires, peaking in CD8+ TEMRA cells and being greater in clinically active patients than in remitting ones. The number of individuals in the TCR sequencing and HLA analysis was recognized as being relatively small. Roughly 15 and five Susac-specific public clones were found in the total CD8+ and CD8+ TEMRA repertoires, respectively.

RNA was extracted using the RNeasy kit, and roughly 0.5 to 1 ug of the RNA was reverse transcribed with random hexamers. TCR beta CDR3 regions were amplified with the immunoSEQ multiplex PCR assay covering 54 Vbeta and 13 Jbeta segments. PCR amplification bias was corrected by using a synthetic template baseline for primer optimization and computational correction. From the authors' description of their analysis: Only productive sequences were kept, with reads annotated to V, D and J genes according to IMGT and analyzed in immunoSEQ Analyzer. Clonality was calculated as one minus the Shannon entropy normalized by log2 of the number of productive unique sequences. For each patient and control, public and private clones were evaluated among the 100 most prevalent clones. Susac-specific clones were defined as absent from healthy and MS cohorts, 1052 published viral clones and other ImmuneACCESS disease sequences. The raw public data were reprocessed by TCRdb itself: fastp quality trimming at Q25, MiXCR clonotype calling, in-frame beta chains only. Rows merge per CDR3 protein into single entries with the most common DNA and genes. The V and J calls were not made by the authors but by TCRdb's processing. The sample profile shows some 130,000 distinct CDR3 sequences; 85% to 95% of them were found once. Approximately 0.18% of the sample comes from the top ten.

Peripheral blood CD8+ and CD4+ T cells from healthy donors, Susac syndrome patients and multiple sclerosis patients were profiled using high-throughput TCR beta sequencing. The Susac syndrome patients fulfilled recently defined diagnostic criteria for either definite or probable disease. Bulk CD8+ and CD4+ T cells were purified by magnetic negative isolation, whereas CD8+ TEMRA cells were enriched by FACS. Blood was drawn into EDTA tubes, processed within 24 hours, and PBMCs were isolated by density gradient centrifugation. PBMCs intended for TCR sequencing were frozen in liquid nitrogen and were later thawed in a 37 degrees C water bath. The sorted or isolated CD4+, CD8+ and CD8+ TEMRA cells reached a purity of at least 90%. There are 14 amino acids in the CDR3, from cysteine to phenylalanine inclusive. The retained sequence is limited to the CDR3, 42 bases, with the frame set at the first base. V and J are truncated by 4 bases and 2 bases respectively, leaving an intervening sequence of 9 bases. Taken from the germline V gene, the CDR1 and CDR2 loops are SGHDN and FVKESK.

This clonotype was picked up a small number of times. Its cognate antigen has yet to be identified. Base qualities are not provided; no much larger clone lies one nucleotide away. The TCR sequence derives from a human donor with Susac syndrome. The specimen was CD8+ T cells from PBMCs. The sequence links TRBV14 to TRBJ2-1; TRBD1 is perhaps the D gene, given 5 matching bases. The base sequence is TGTGCCAGCAGCCTTCAGGGCGCCTACAATGAGCAGTTCTTC. It translates as CASSLQGAYNEQFF.